This T cell receptor beta chain was sequenced for a study of T cells in women clearing cervical HPV infection. TCRdb's table, derived via immunoSEQ multiplex PCR, lists solely in-frame clones and lacks some. Its table lists tens of thousands of clones. Study observations and caveats: Associations may precede or follow infection; HPV-specific or memory T cells were not isolated.

CDR3 length equals 14 residues. The V and J ends lost 5 bases and 9 bases, in that order; junction bases with no gene match: 12. In germline, CDR1 is DFQATT, CDR2 SNEGSKA (reference sequence). Comment on this clone: Its antigen is not known. From the germline J gene comes the end of the CDR3, since the read stops 3 residues before it.

The rearrangement uses TRBV20-1 and TRBJ2-1; 8 nucleotides align to TRBD1. Material for sequencing was blood buffy coat. The source is a woman aged 18 to 69 with a cervical HPV16 infection that either progressed to CIN3+ or cleared (not recorded which). This chain's CDR3 is CSAADRVGTREQFF. The DNA read from the CDR3 is TGCAGTGCTGCGGACAGGGTGGGTACGCGTGAG.